This record concerns one TCR beta chain sequence. The antigen remains undetermined. This record belongs to a study of cytomegalovirus exposure and HLA in healthy donors. Study results and caveats: The study labeled 150 to 200 TCR beta chains cytomegalovirus-associated. Most observed TCR sequences were rare, whereas some public TCRs were detected in many donors.

Separation from the 666-subject first cohort characterized the roughly 110-subject validation cohort, to which the donors belonged. Profiling relied on immunoSEQ multiplex PCR, and the TCRdb table lists in-frame clones only, not all of them. The table includes under 250,000 clones, 80% to 90% detected once. The clonotype was recovered from a woman aged 18-35 years in good health and CMV-seropositive. Sequencing was performed on PBMCs.

For the CDR3, the DNA is TGCGCCAGCAGCTTCGCCCTCCGGGGGGCCTACAATGAGCAGTTCTTC. Protein sequence: CASSFALRGAYNEQFF. The chain is built from TRBV5-1 and TRBJ2-1; TRBD2 aligns across 7 bases. In germline, CDR1 is SGHRS, CDR2 YFSETQ. CDR3 length: 16 residues. With 2 bases clipped from V and 2 bases from J, the junction kept 7 bases outside the gene matches.